These T cell receptor beta chains were read from a single sample in a study of blood T cells in healthy people across ages. In TCRdb, the 5' RACE reads were re-called with MiXCR into one record per CDR3 protein. The table has 720,000 or so distinct CDR3 sequences, 40% to 45% seen once. The material sequenced was blood. These receptors were collected from a man older than 75 in good health. The CDR3 runs from the conserved cysteine through the conserved F or W. Each record gives: V gene, J gene, CDR3 protein.

>TRBV7-2|NA
CASSFVWETQYF
>TRBV25-1|TRBJ2-6
CASSPQGGSGANVLTF
>TRBV29-1|TRBJ1-2
CSVRDVNYGYTF
>TRBV28|TRBJ1-5
CASRQAPQPQHF
>TRBV4-2|TRBJ2-5
CASSQDGRKQETQYF
>TRBV29-1|TRBJ2-3
CSALTGGTDTQYF
>TRBV20-1|TRBJ2-1
CSARTDTGHFDEQFF
>TRBV6-2/TRBV6-3|TRBJ2-7
CASSAPGLSFKEQYF
>TRBV7-2|TRBJ2-6
CASSLRGYGANVLTF
>TRBV2|TRBJ2-3
CASSLSGGRATDTQYF
>TRBV24-1|TRBJ2-1
CATSDNSYNEQFF
>TRBV20-1|TRBJ2-4
CSAEKQGVESKNIQYF
>TRBV28|TRBJ1-5
CASSGTANQPQHF
>TRBV9|TRBJ1-4
CASSVGGQANEKLFF
>TRBV7-2|TRBJ2-1
CASSLGQLGGFF
>TRBV28|TRBJ2-5
CASNFGGGTQYF
>TRBV20-1|TRBJ2-3
CRGRGDTQYF
>TRBV6-5|TRBJ2-2
CASSLSGTSNTGELFF
>TRBV20-1|TRBJ2-7
CSARPHSGRGGEQYF
>TRBV20-1|TRBJ2-2
CSARGNTGELFF
>TRBV3-1|TRBJ1-4
CASSPPNEKLFF
>TRBV20-1|TRBJ2-3
CSARPWSPTDTQYF
>TRBV4-2|TRBJ2-7
CASSQERNSYEQYF
>TRBV7-2|TRBJ2-1
CASSSSQYNEQFF
>TRBV4-1|TRBJ2-3
CASSQDQGDTQYF
>TRBV11-2|TRBJ2-3
CASSLGGTGTTDTQYF
>TRBV6-6|TRBJ2-7
CASSPSGVTYEQYF
>TRBV7-9|TRBJ2-2
CASSSPLGANTGELFF
>TRBV20-1|TRBJ1-2
CSANGPTNCGYTF
>TRBV12-3/TRBV12-4|TRBJ2-5
CASSTVQKETQYF